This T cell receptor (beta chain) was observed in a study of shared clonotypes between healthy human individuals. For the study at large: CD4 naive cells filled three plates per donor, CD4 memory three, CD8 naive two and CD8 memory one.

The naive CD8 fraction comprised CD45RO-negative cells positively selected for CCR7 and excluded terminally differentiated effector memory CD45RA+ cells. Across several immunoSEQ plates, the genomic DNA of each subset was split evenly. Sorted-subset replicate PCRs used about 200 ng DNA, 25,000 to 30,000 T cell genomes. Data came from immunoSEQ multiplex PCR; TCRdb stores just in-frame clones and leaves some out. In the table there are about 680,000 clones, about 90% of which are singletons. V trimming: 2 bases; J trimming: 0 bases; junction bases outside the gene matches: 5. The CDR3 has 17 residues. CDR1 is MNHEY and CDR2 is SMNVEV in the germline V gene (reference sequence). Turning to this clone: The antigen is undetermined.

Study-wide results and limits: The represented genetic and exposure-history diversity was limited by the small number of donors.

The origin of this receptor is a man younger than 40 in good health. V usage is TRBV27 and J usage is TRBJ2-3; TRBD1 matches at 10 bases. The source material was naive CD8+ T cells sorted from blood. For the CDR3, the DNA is TGTGCCAGCAGTTTAGGGACAGGGGTCACTAGCACAGATACGCAGTATTTT. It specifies CASSLGTGVTSTDTQYF.